These 15 T cell receptor beta chains were sequenced from one sample in a study of T cell repertoires in cytomegalovirus infection (dated by TCRdb to between 2018 and 2021). In the paper's terms, the treatment or condition label means: in vitro stimulation with specific CMV peptide epitopes to enrich CMV-specific T cells. Their antigens are not known. The sequencer listed for this sample is Illumina HiSeq 1500. TCRdb applied fastp at Q25 and MiXCR to the public reads, then kept only in-frame beta chains. When rows share a CDR3 protein, they turn into one entry using the most common DNA and genes. Here the sample has about 180,000 distinct CDR3 sequences; approximately 21% occur a single time. The leading ten clones occupy roughly 25% of the sample. The sequencing here drew on CD8+ T cells from cultured PBMCs, taken from culture after CMV antigen stimulation. These receptors were obtained from a human donor in good health (CMV status not recorded). Some clones in this sample may be carry-over from other donors' samples.

This clonotype was seen more than once but under ten times. The V and J genes are TRBV7-2 and TRBJ1-1, with no clear D. With 5 bases removed from V and 0 bases from J, the gap between germline ends came to 16 bases. This CDR3 is built from 16 residues. In germline, CDR1 is SGHTA, CDR2 FQGNSA. The CDR3 sequence is CASSAVPARLNTEAFF. The DNA for the CDR3 is TGTGCCAGCAGCGCAGTTCCAGCCCGACTGAACACTGAAGCTTTCTTT.

This clonotype is labeled as medium-sized. V and J are TRBV11-2 and TRBJ2-5; perhaps D is TRBD1 or TRBD2 (5 bases each). CDR1 is SGHAT and CDR2 is FQNNGV in the germline V gene. The CDR3 consists of 16 residues. Deletions cut 3 bases from V and 5 bases from J, with 19 bases between. The CDR3 DNA reads as TGTGCCAGCAGCTTCTCCCGGGGCCGAGAGAGTGAGACCCAGTACTTC. It encodes CASSFSRGRESETQYF.

The table lists this clonotype with a few counts. V gene TRBV29-1 combines with J gene TRBJ1-2; D is perhaps TRBD1 (5 bases). Germline lookup yields CDR1 SQVTM and CDR2 ANQGSEA. Trimming cost V 1 base and J 0 bases, with 12 bases left between them. The CDR3 sequence is 15 residues long. DNA of the CDR3: TGCAGCGTTGAAGGGAGGGACCACACTAACTATGGCTACACCTTC. It yields the protein CSVEGRDHTNYGYTF.

This clonotype was detected ten times or more. The rearrangement joins TRBV20-1 to TRBJ1-2, with D uncertain. CDR3 length: 14 residues. Germline loops: CDR1 DFQATT, CDR2 SNEGSKA (reference sequence). V dropped 2 bases and J dropped 4 bases, with 14 bases sitting between them. The CDR3 nucleotides read TGCAGTGCTAGACCGAGGACGGAAACCTATGGCTACACCTTC. This codes for CSARPRTETYGYTF.

A few counts support this clonotype. The chain uses TRBV15 and TRBJ2-7; 9 positions agree with TRBD1. CDR1 is LNHNV, CDR2 YYDKDF, per germline (reference sequence). V was pared by 3 bases and J by 5 bases, with 5 bases of the junction left unmatched. CDR3 length: 14 amino acids. CDR3 sequence reads: CATSSLRDRDEQYF. The CDR3, as DNA: TGTGCCACCAGCAGTCTCCGGGACAGGGACGAGCAGTACTTC.

This clonotype was recorded a few times. The rearrangement uses TRBV30 and TRBJ2-1, with 8 bases matching TRBD1. This CDR3 has 14 residues. Germline assignment: CDR1 GTSNPN and CDR2 SVGIG (reference sequence). Unmatched junction bases numbered 12, after V lost 7 bases and J lost 7 bases. Here the CDR3 DNA reads TGTGCCTCGGAGGGACAGGTACGGGTTAATGAGCAGTTCTTC. This codes for CASEGQVRVNEQFF. Filled out from reference TRBV30 and TRBJ2-1, the complete variable domain reads SQTIHQWPATLVQPVGSPLSLECTVEGTSNPNLYWYRQAAGRGLQLLFYSVGIGQISSEVPQNLSASRPQDRQFILSSKKLLLSDSGFYLCASEGQVRVNEQFFGPGTRLTVL.

J is TRBJ1-5 and V is TRBV7-6, with D possibly TRBD1 on 6 matching bases. The germline V gene has CDR1 SGHVS and CDR2 FNYEAQ. Trimming removed 5 bases from V and 1 base from J, with 18 bases in between. The CDR3 runs to 17 residues. CDR3 in amino acids: CASSPHGGPSSNQPQHF. DNA for the CDR3: TGTGCCAGCAGCCCCCACGGGGGCCCGAGCAGCAATCAGCCCCAGCATTTT.

The V gene is TRBV6-5, the J gene TRBJ2-3; 11 bases map to TRBD2. CDR3 length: 16 amino acids. Germline trimming cut 6 bases from V and 6 bases from J; bases unmatched to any gene: 11. CDR1 is MNHEY, CDR2 SVGAGI, per germline. DNA of the CDR3: TGTGCCAGCAGCTACCACAGACTAGCGGGACATGATACGCAGTATTTT. The encoded protein is CASSYHRLAGHDTQYF.

This clonotype has ten or more counts. The chain joins TRBV4-3 to TRBJ2-7, with D possibly being TRBD1 or TRBD2 (5 bases each). The CDR3 consists of 17 residues. With 0 bases removed from V and 1 base from J, the gap between germline ends came to 16 bases. Per germline, CDR1 LGHNA and CDR2 YSLEER. CDR3 protein: CASSQDLTGTGSYEQYF. CDR3 bases: TGCGCCAGCAGCCAAGATCTCACCGGGACGGGATCCTACGAGCAGTACTTC.

The CDR3 reads CASSQPERGGRETQYF. Written as DNA, the CDR3 is TGTGCCAGCAGTCAACCTGAGCGGGGGGGCCGAGAGACCCAGTACTTC. This chain uses TRBV7-9 with TRBJ2-5, with 10 bases identical to TRBD2. Germline V lookup: CDR1 SEHNR, CDR2 FQNEAQ (reference sequence). Unmatched junction bases numbered 11, after V lost 6 bases and J lost 4 bases. The CDR3 runs to 16 residues. Based on the CDR3 plus reference TRBV7-9 and TRBJ2-5, the full variable domain is DTGVSQNPRHKITKRGQNVTFRCDPISEHNRLYWYRQTLGQGPEFLTYFQNEAQLEKSRLLSDRFSAERPKGSFSTLEIQRTEQGDSAMYLCASSQPERGGRETQYFGPGTRLLVL.

This clonotype occurred a few times. The chain is built from TRBV2 and TRBJ2-1; D is perhaps TRBD2 (5 bases). The CDR3 is made up of 13 amino acids. V gave up 3 bases and J gave up 8 bases, with 11 bases separating them. From germline, CDR1 is SNHLY and CDR2 FYNNEI. CDR3 amino acids: CASSDLARHEQFF. CDR3 bases: TGTGCCAGCAGTGACCTAGCAAGGCATGAGCAGTTCTTC.

This clonotype has only a few counts. The genes are TRBV6-6 and TRBJ2-1, with 7 bases aligning to TRBD2. The CDR3 is made up of 16 amino acids. Trimming at V came to 5 bases and at J to 4 bases, leaving 11 bases not matched to a gene. CDR1 is MNHNY and CDR2 is SVGAGI in the germline V gene (reference sequence). The CDR3 region has the DNA TGTGCCAGCAGTCTCTCTCGAGCGGGGCGGTACAATGAGCAGTTCTTC. Residues: CASSLSRAGRYNEQFF.

A few counts support this clonotype. The chain recombines TRBV27 with TRBJ2-1; 8 nucleotides align to TRBD1. This CDR3 comprises 14 residues. With V trimmed by 3 bases and J by 6 bases, 4 bases remained unmatched. In germline, CDR1 is MNHEY, CDR2 SMNVEV (reference sequence). DNA of the CDR3: TGTGCCAGCAGTTTCCAGGGGGCACGCAATGAGCAGTTCTTC. It codes for CASSFQGARNEQFF.

In its sample, this clonotype was seen a few times. The rearrangement joins TRBV7-2 to TRBJ2-2; the D is unclear. This CDR3 spans 13 amino acids. The germline V gene has CDR1 SGHTA and CDR2 FQGNSA. V lost 2 bases to trimming and J lost 5 bases, with 6 bases between them. The CDR3 region is CASSLQSTGELFF. The CDR3 region has the DNA TGTGCCAGCAGCTTACAGAGTACCGGGGAGCTGTTTTTT.

This clonotype came up a few times. V is TRBV7-2 and J is TRBJ1-4; no firm D call. The CDR3 is 13 residues long. V shed 5 bases and J shed 5 bases, with 9 bases lying between them. Germline V gene data show CDR1 as SGHTA and CDR2 as FQGNSA. CDR3 sequence reads: CASSRWGNEKLFF. CDR3 in DNA: TGTGCCAGCAGCAGATGGGGAAATGAAAAACTGTTTTTT.